This T cell receptor beta chain was obtained from a study of T cell responses to AZD1222 COVID-19 vaccine. Using immunoSEQ multiplex PCR, the repertoire was profiled, and TCRdb retains in-frame clones only, with some absent. The sample includes about 160,000 clones, approximately 93% of them seen just once. There are 13 residues in the CDR3. From germline, CDR1 is MDHEN and CDR2 SYDVKM. Trimming cost V 6 bases and J 2 bases; bases outside gene matches: 3. The sequence derives from an adult in good health. The chain employs TRBV28 and TRBJ2-5, with TRBD1 identical over 7 bases. Specimen: peripheral blood, collected on day 0 of AZD1222 vaccination. CDR3 in amino acids: CASSSGQQETQYF. CDR3 nucleotide sequence: TGTGCCAGCAGCTCGGGACAGCAAGAGACCCAGTACTTC.